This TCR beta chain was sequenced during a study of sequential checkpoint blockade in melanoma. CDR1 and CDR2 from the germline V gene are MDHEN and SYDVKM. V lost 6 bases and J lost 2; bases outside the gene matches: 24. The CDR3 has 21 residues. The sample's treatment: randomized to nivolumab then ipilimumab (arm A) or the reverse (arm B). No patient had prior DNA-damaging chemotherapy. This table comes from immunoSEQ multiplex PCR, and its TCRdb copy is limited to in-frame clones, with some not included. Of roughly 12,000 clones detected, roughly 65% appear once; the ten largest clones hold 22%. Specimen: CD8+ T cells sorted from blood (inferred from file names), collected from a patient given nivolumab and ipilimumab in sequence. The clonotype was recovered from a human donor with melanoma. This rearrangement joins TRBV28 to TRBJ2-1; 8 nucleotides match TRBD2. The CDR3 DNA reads TGTGCCAGCAGCGGGAATTCTTTACGCCAGAGAGCGGGAGTTCCCTACAATGAGCAGTTCTTC. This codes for CASSGNSLRQRAGVPYNEQFF.